This T cell receptor beta chain is from a study of T-cell reconstitution after alpha-beta-depleted transplantation in children. Unique molecular identifiers tagged the TCRbeta library. A single record per CDR3 protein comes from TCRdb applying MiXCR to the PCR reads. The data show 440,000 or so distinct CDR3 sequences, roughly 44% seen once. The V gene's germline CDR1 is WNHNN and CDR2 SYGVQD (reference sequence). V lost 5 bases to trimming and J lost 4 bases, with 9 bases between them. There are 13 residues in the CDR3. The J gene is TRBJ2-1, the V gene TRBV10-1; D gene uncertain. Material: PBMCs, obtained before TCRalphabeta/CD19-depleted stem cell transplant. The sequence came from a girl aged 2-10 years with aplastic anemia, due to receive a stem cell transplant. CDR3 sequence reads: CASSPVRYNEQFF. CDR3 sequence (DNA): TGCGCCAGCAGTCCCGTAAGGTACAATGAGCAGTTCTTC.